This T cell receptor (beta chain) originates from a study of blood T cell repertoires in COVID-19. Overall study context: The United States, Italy and Spain provided the acute and convalescent COVID-19 samples. PBMCs, B-cell-depleted T cells, or T cells were the source of the cDNA or gDNA that made up the material.

V was pared by 5 bases and J by 6 bases, with 14 bases of the junction left unmatched. The CDR3 spans 16 residues. Germline V gene sequence: CDR1 MDHEN, CDR2 SYDVKM. Authors' methods: Amplification of reference gene primers was used by the study to estimate nucleated cell counts. Profiling relied on immunoSEQ multiplex PCR, and the TCRdb table lists in-frame clones only, not all of them. The V and J calls and clone size are taken from that table; D and trimming were inferred from the DNA. This sample has 67,000 or so clones; 70% to 85% occur once, and the top ten carry about 30%. This sequence joins TRBV28 and TRBJ1-2; TRBD1 agrees at 8 bases. The origin of this receptor is a man aged 70-80 years with acute or convalescent COVID-19. Sequencing was done on a sample of peripheral blood. The CDR3 protein is CASSKIYTGGMNGYTF. The CDR3 bases are TGTGCCAGCAGTAAGATCTACACAGGGGGGATGAATGGCTACACCTTC.